One sample yielded the 14 T cell receptor beta chains listed below, sequenced in a study of identical twins. One entry per CDR3 protein results from TCRdb running MiXCR on the 5' RACE reads. The sample holds 550,000 to 800,000 distinct CDR3 sequences, roughly 6.6% seen once. This sample was shared with a second study, whose subject was yellow fever vaccine responses in identical twins.

The source material was PBMCs. These receptors were collected from a woman aged 18-29 years in good health.

In its sample, this clonotype was seen many times. The chain employs TRBV15 and TRBJ2-5; 9 bases agree with TRBD1. Germline V gene data show CDR1 as LNHNV and CDR2 as YYDKDF (reference sequence). The J segment lost 3 bases and the V segment lost 0 bases, leaving 2 bases of the junction unmatched. This CDR3 is 15 amino acids long. CDR3 DNA: TGTGCCACCAGCAGAGAGGACAGGGGAGAAGAGACCCAGTACTTC. This sequence encodes CATSREDRGEETQYF.

This clonotype was seen ten or more times. The chain uses TRBV18 and TRBJ2-1; TRBD2 aligns across 9 bases. This CDR3 has 15 amino acids. Germline trimming cut 3 bases from V and 6 bases from J; bases unmatched to any gene: 6. CDR1 and CDR2 from the germline V gene are KGHSH and LQKENI. For the CDR3, the DNA is TGTGCCAGCTCACCGTCAGCGGGGGGAATCAATGAGCAGTTCTTC. Protein: CASSPSAGGINEQFF. The complete variable domain, with remaining parts taken from reference TRBV18 and TRBJ2-1, reads NAGVMQNPRHLVRRRGQEARLRCSPMKGHSHVYWYRQLPEEGLKFMVYLQKENIIDESGMPKERFSAEFPKEGPSILRIQQVVRGDSAAYFCASSPSAGGINEQFFGPGTRLTVL.

This clonotype was recorded a few times. This rearrangement joins TRBV12-3 or TRBV12-4 to TRBJ2-7; TRBD1 matches 8 bases. This CDR3 is 13 amino acids long. The V segment lost 6 bases and the J segment 3 bases; nucleotides outside the gene matches: 4. CDR3 nucleotide sequence: TGTGCCAGCAGCGACAGGGGACACTACGAGCAGTACGTC. As protein: CASSDRGHYEQYV.

In its sample, this clonotype was seen a few times. This rearrangement joins TRBV20-1 to TRBJ1-2; D is undetermined. CDR1 DFQATT and CDR2 SNEGSKA come from the germline V gene (reference sequence). The CDR3 extends over 12 amino acids. V was pared by 1 base and J by 8 bases, with 11 bases between. DNA for the CDR3: TGCAGTGCTAGAGCCCCAGGCGTCGGCTACACCTTC. It codes for CSARAPGVGYTF.

This chain uses TRBV20-1 with TRBJ2-5; D is undetermined. The germline gives CDR1 DFQATT, CDR2 SNEGSKA (reference sequence). The CDR3 runs 13 residues. Trimming cost V 1 base and J 1 base, with 7 bases left between them. The CDR3 nucleotides are TGCAGTGCTAGAGGGCAGACCCAAGAGACCCAGTACTTC. Its protein is CSARGQTQETQYF.

This clonotype was seen ten or more times. The rearrangement uses TRBV5-1 and TRBJ2-3; the match to TRBD2 covers 11 bases. V was pared by 4 bases and J by 2 bases, with 3 bases of the junction left unmatched. CDR3 size: 15 residues. The germline gives CDR1 SGHRS, CDR2 YFSETQ. The CDR3 reads CASSGGLADTDTQYF. The CDR3 DNA reads as TGCGCCAGCAGCGGGGGACTAGCGGACACAGATACGCAGTATTTT.

V is TRBV5-5 and J is TRBJ2-3; D gene ambiguous. CDR3 size: 13 residues. Between the trimmed V and J ends, which lost 0 bases and 5 bases, there was a span of 7 bases. Germline CDR1 SGHKS, CDR2 YYEKEE (reference sequence). The CDR3: CASSLGDGDTQYF. As DNA, the CDR3 is TGTGCCAGCAGCTTGGGGGATGGAGATACGCAGTATTTT.

This clonotype has just a few counts. The chain combines TRBV6-1 with TRBJ1-1, with a weak D call TRBD1 (5 bases). Per germline, CDR1 MNHNS and CDR2 SASEGT. The CDR3 extends over 11 amino acids. Trimming stripped 6 bases from V and 4 bases from J, with 6 bases between. The CDR3 is CASRTVTEAFF. CDR3 DNA: TGTGCCAGCAGGACAGTCACTGAAGCTTTCTTT.

The chain couples TRBV29-1 to TRBJ2-3; 7 nucleotides match TRBD1. V gave up 4 bases and J gave up 2 bases; unmatched junction bases: 3. The CDR3 loop spans 13 amino acids. From germline, CDR1 is SQVTM and CDR2 ANQGSEA. The CDR3, as DNA: TGCAGCGTTGGGACAGGACCCACAGATACGCAGTATTTT. It specifies CSVGTGPTDTQYF.

The chain recombines TRBV5-1 with TRBJ2-5; 8 bases are a match to TRBD2. This CDR3 comprises 16 residues. V was clipped by 0 bases and J by 5 bases; unmatched bases: 9. CDR1 and CDR2 (germline): SGHRS, YFSETQ. The chain's CDR3 is CASSLVGLAGRETQYF. The CDR3 DNA sequence: TGCGCCAGCAGCTTGGTAGGGCTAGCGGGCCGGGAGACCCAGTACTTC.

There are a few counts of this clonotype. This chain joins TRBV12-3 or TRBV12-4 and TRBJ2-1; 11 bases align to TRBD2. This CDR3 spans 18 amino acids. V lost 4 bases, J lost 4 bases, and 12 bases stayed unmatched. The CDR3 protein is CASSSTTATSGTYNEQFF. In DNA form, the CDR3 reads TGTGCCAGCAGTTCGACTACCGCGACTAGCGGGACTTACAATGAGCAGTTCTTC.

This chain links TRBV20-1 with TRBJ2-1; either TRBD1 or TRBD2 may fit D (6 bases each). The CDR3 length is 16 residues. Germline assignment: CDR1 DFQATT and CDR2 SNEGSKA (reference sequence). With 3 bases removed from V and 4 bases from J, the gap between germline ends came to 19 bases. The CDR3 protein is CSASHPEGGTYNEQFF. CDR3 DNA sequence: TGCAGTGCTAGCCACCCGGAGGGGGGAACTTACAATGAGCAGTTCTTC.

This clonotype has at least ten counts. The gene calls are TRBV12-3 or TRBV12-4 and TRBJ1-5; D uncertain. This CDR3 has 15 residues. With 6 bases removed from V and 4 bases from J, the gap between germline ends came to 16 bases. The chain's CDR3 is CASRKEAALNQPQHF. The CDR3 DNA sequence: TGTGCCAGCAGAAAGGAGGCGGCCCTAAATCAGCCCCAGCATTTT.

This clonotype was counted a few times. The CDR3 here is CASSSVPRAGELFF. DNA for the CDR3: TGTGCCAGCAGTTCGGTCCCTCGGGCCGGGGAGCTGTTTTTT. The rearrangement joins TRBV6-5 to TRBJ2-2; D call uncertain. This CDR3 region has 14 residues. In germline, CDR1 is MNHEY, CDR2 SVGAGI. The V gene lost 4 bases and the J gene lost 6 bases, with 12 bases spanning the gap.